A single sample is the source of the 3 T cell receptor beta chains below, sequenced in a study of a mutant IDH1 vaccine in newly diagnosed glioma. These receptors' antigens are unknown. The protocol was immunoSEQ multiplex PCR, while the TCRdb copy is restricted to in-frame clones and leaves out a portion. Found here are some 42,000 clones, about 83% of them singletons; the top ten hold roughly 5.5%. The time point denotes: week 35, safety follow-up. All doses held 300 ug of mutant IDH1 20-mer peptide, with topical imiquimod. The source was PBMCs, collected from a glioma patient whose treatment included an IDH1 peptide vaccine. Receptors were obtained from a woman aged 45-59 years with glioma.

This chain links TRBV27 with TRBJ2-7; the D gene is possibly TRBD2 (5 bases). In germline, CDR1 is MNHEY, CDR2 SMNVEV (reference sequence). The V end was cut by 5 bases, the J end by 4 bases, with 18 bases between. The CDR3 totals 15 residues. The chain's CDR3 is CASSPLQRTRYEQYF. In DNA form, the CDR3 reads TGTGCCAGCAGTCCCCTCCAGCGGACGAGATACGAGCAGTACTTC.

The chain links TRBV7-9 to TRBJ1-6; D might be TRBD1 (6 bases). Looked up from germline, CDR1 is SEHNR and CDR2 is FQNEAQ (reference sequence). V lost 4 bases, J lost 5 bases, and 18 bases lay in between. This CDR3 is 17 amino acids long. CDR3 loop: CASSWDNRGGNNSPLHF. The CDR3 DNA sequence: TGTGCCAGCAGCTGGGACAACCGAGGGGGTAATAATTCACCCCTCCACTTT.

The rearrangement links TRBV6-4 to TRBJ1-2; D remains unclear. V lost 0 bases, J lost 4 bases, and 3 bases lay in between. The CDR3 sequence is 12 residues long. Germline lookup yields CDR1 MRHNA and CDR2 SNTAGT. CDR3 amino acids: CASSDSGYGYTF. The CDR3 DNA follows: TGTGCCAGCAGTGACTCGGGCTATGGCTACACCTTC.